This is a list of T cell receptor beta chains from one sample in a study of coeliac disease. Measured with immunoSEQ multiplex PCR; TCRdb has only the in-frame clones, and not every one. The sample has around 5,000 clones, more than 55% seen once. The specimen sequenced was lymphocytes from the gut lamina propria. These receptors came from a woman in her 40s. The CDR3 runs from the conserved cysteine through the conserved F or W. D genes are given only for firm matches. Clone size appears in some rows only: once, few, many, or a class for an expanded clone.

d_gene: TRBD2
j_gene: TRBJ2-1
abundance: .
v_gene: TRBV29-1
CDR3nt: TGCAGCGTCGGAGCTCTAGCGGCCTGGGGCGGGGAGCAGTTCTTC
CDR3aa: CSVGALAAWGGEQFF

d_gene: TRBD1
j_gene: TRBJ2-4
abundance: .
v_gene: TRBV10-2
CDR3nt: TGCGCCAGCAAAGACAGGGGCGAAAACATTCAGTACTTC
CDR3aa: CASKDRGENIQYF

d_gene: .
j_gene: TRBJ1-2
abundance: .
v_gene: TRBV29-1
CDR3nt: TGCAGCGTTGAACGGGTTCTCAACTATGGCTACACCTTC
CDR3aa: CSVERVLNYGYTF

d_gene: .
j_gene: TRBJ1-2
abundance: few
v_gene: TRBV2
CDR3nt: TGTGCCAGCAGGTACTCTTCTGAGAGCTACACCTTC
CDR3aa: CASRYSSESYTF

d_gene: .
j_gene: TRBJ2-1
abundance: medium-sized
v_gene: TRBV6-5
CDR3nt: TGTGCCAGCAGTTATGGGCCCTCCTACAATGAGCAGTTCTTC
CDR3aa: CASSYGPSYNEQFF

d_gene: TRBD2
j_gene: TRBJ2-1
abundance: .
v_gene: TRBV5-1
CDR3nt: TGCGCCAGCAGCTCAATCCCCACTTCGGGGGGTGAGCAGTTCTTC
CDR3aa: CASSSIPTSGGEQFF

d_gene: TRBD1
j_gene: TRBJ2-7
abundance: .
v_gene: TRBV19
CDR3nt: TGTGCCAGTAGTATAAGCACAGGGGGCGGATACGAGCAGTACTTC
CDR3aa: CASSISTGGGYEQYF

d_gene: .
j_gene: TRBJ1-5
abundance: .
v_gene: TRBV27
CDR3nt: TGTGCCAGCAGTCCCCAAAGGGGGAACAATCAGCCCCAGCATTTT
CDR3aa: CASSPQRGNNQPQHF

d_gene: TRBD1
j_gene: TRBJ1-1
abundance: .
v_gene: TRBV19
CDR3nt: TGTGCCAGTAAGACAGGGGGCCCCACTGAAGCTTTCTTT
CDR3aa: CASKTGGPTEAFF

d_gene: TRBD1
j_gene: TRBJ2-7
abundance: medium-sized
v_gene: TRBV2
CDR3nt: TGTGCCAGCAGTGGGACAGGGCTCGAGCAGTACTTC
CDR3aa: CASSGTGLEQYF

d_gene: TRBD1
j_gene: TRBJ2-1
abundance: .
v_gene: TRBV7-2
CDR3nt: TGTGCCAGCAGCCCTAGGACAGGCCTTACGCGTAATGAGCAGTTCTTC
CDR3aa: CASSPRTGLTRNEQFF

d_gene: TRBD1
j_gene: TRBJ1-1
abundance: few
v_gene: TRBV7-9
CDR3nt: TGTGCCAGCAGCCGCCAAAGACAGGGACCCGAGAACACTGAAGCTTTCTTT
CDR3aa: CASSRQRQGPENTEAFF

d_gene: TRBD1
j_gene: TRBJ1-5
abundance: .
v_gene: TRBV2
CDR3nt: TGTGCCAGCAGTGGGACAGGGGCCAATCAGCCCCAGCATTTT
CDR3aa: CASSGTGANQPQHF

d_gene: TRBD1
j_gene: TRBJ1-5
abundance: .
v_gene: TRBV30
CDR3nt: TGTGCCTGGAGTACAGGGGCAGTAAGTCAGCCCCAGCATTTT
CDR3aa: CAWSTGAVSQPQHF

d_gene: TRBD1
j_gene: TRBJ2-3
abundance: .
v_gene: TRBV5-1
CDR3nt: TGCGCCACGAGTACAGGGGGCATTTCAGATACGCAGTATTTT
CDR3aa: CATSTGGISDTQYF

d_gene: .
j_gene: TRBJ1-2
abundance: few
v_gene: TRBV27
CDR3nt: TGTGCCAGCAGTTTTTCAGGGCTACATGGTGGCTACACCTTC
CDR3aa: CASSFSGLHGGYTF

d_gene: .
j_gene: TRBJ2-2
abundance: .
v_gene: TRBV5-1
CDR3nt: TGCGCCAGCAGCCAACAAGACGGGACCGGGGAGCTGTTTTTT
CDR3aa: CASSQQDGTGELFF

d_gene: .
j_gene: TRBJ2-7
abundance: .
v_gene: TRBV9
CDR3nt: TGTGCCAGCAGCGGTAATACCTACGAGCAGTACTTC
CDR3aa: CASSGNTYEQYF

d_gene: TRBD2
j_gene: TRBJ2-5
abundance: .
v_gene: TRBV5-1
CDR3nt: TGCGCCAGCAGAAACCCGGGACTAGCGGTCCAAGAGACCCAGTACTTC
CDR3aa: CASRNPGLAVQETQYF

d_gene: .
j_gene: TRBJ2-5
abundance: .
v_gene: TRBV19
CDR3nt: TGTGCCAGTAGCCCTCAGGGTAGCCAAGAGACCCAGTACTTC
CDR3aa: CASSPQGSQETQYF

d_gene: TRBD1
j_gene: TRBJ2-1
abundance: .
v_gene: TRBV5-1
CDR3nt: TGCGCCAGCAGCTTGGGACCGGACAGGGGGTCCTACAATGAGCAGTTCTTC
CDR3aa: CASSLGPDRGSYNEQFF

d_gene: .
j_gene: TRBJ2-5
abundance: few
v_gene: TRBV5-1
CDR3nt: TGCGCCAGCAGCGGGCAGGGTCAAGAGACCCAGTACTTC
CDR3aa: CASSGQGQETQYF

d_gene: TRBD2
j_gene: TRBJ2-2
abundance: few
v_gene: TRBV7-9
CDR3nt: TGTGCCAGCAGCTCCCCTAGGACTAGCGGGAGACGTACCGGGGAGCTGTTTTTT
CDR3aa: CASSSPRTSGRRTGELFF

d_gene: TRBD1
j_gene: TRBJ1-1
abundance: .
v_gene: TRBV5-4
CDR3nt: TGTGCCAGCAGAGGACAGGGGGGGGCCACTGAAGCTTTCTTT
CDR3aa: CASRGQGGATEAFF

d_gene: .
j_gene: TRBJ1-1
abundance: .
v_gene: TRBV27
CDR3nt: TGTGCCAGCAGTTTATCGGAGGGGCGGCGGACTGAAGCTTTCTTT
CDR3aa: CASSLSEGRRTEAFF

d_gene: .
j_gene: TRBJ2-5
abundance: .
v_gene: TRBV5-4
CDR3nt: TGTGCCAGCAGCTTGGGGATTCCGGGACAAGAGACCCAGTACTTC
CDR3aa: CASSLGIPGQETQYF

d_gene: .
j_gene: TRBJ1-2
abundance: .
v_gene: TRBV7-9
CDR3nt: TGTGCCAGCAGCTTAGTCTCGGGTGGTGGCTACACCTTC
CDR3aa: CASSLVSGGGYTF

d_gene: TRBD1
j_gene: TRBJ2-5
abundance: .
v_gene: TRBV6-1
CDR3nt: TGTGCCAGCAGTGACAGGGGGTTGAAGACCCAGTACTTC
CDR3aa: CASSDRGLKTQYF

d_gene: TRBD2
j_gene: TRBJ2-1
abundance: few
v_gene: TRBV6-4
CDR3nt: TGTGCCAGCCAACCGGCGGGAGGGCCAAGTAATGAGCAGTTCTTC
CDR3aa: CASQPAGGPSNEQFF